One and the same sample provided the 30 T cell receptor beta chains below, sequenced in a study of vaccination effects on CD4 cells after COVID-19. These TCRs are of unknown antigen specificity. Only in-frame clones appear in the TCRdb table, and some are missing; sequencing was by immunoSEQ multiplex PCR. The profile shows 60,000 to 65,000 clones, around three quarters of them singletons. Before sequencing took place, the ViraFEST assay used viral peptide pools to expand antigen-specific CD4+ T cells. Having been cultured for roughly 11 days, the cells underwent CD4+ T cell isolation. People in the vaccine group had not been infected with SARS-CoV-2 before, and their nucleocapsid antibodies were negative. The source was CD4+ T cells from PBMCs cultured with HCoV-OC43 spike peptides, collected before COVID-19 vaccination. Specified subset: HCoV-OC43 spike overlapping peptide pool stimulation. The origin of the receptors is a human donor who received a COVID-19 vaccine.

This sequence joins TRBV5-1 and TRBJ1-1; possible D gene TRBD1, 5 bases. CDR3 length: 15 amino acids. V was cut by 4 bases and J by 2 bases, with 15 bases left in between. Germline assignment: CDR1 SGHRS and CDR2 YFSETQ. The CDR3 nucleotides are TGCGCCAGCAGCCCGGGGGAGACCTCCAACACTGAAGCTTTCTTT. Encoded protein: CASSPGETSNTEAFF.

The rearrangement uses TRBV2 and TRBJ2-2; no clear D gene. Trimming removed 4 bases at V and 0 bases at J, with 12 bases between. Germline V gene sequence: CDR1 SNHLY, CDR2 FYNNEI. CDR3 length: 16 residues. The CDR3 protein is CASSVRQSTNTGELFF. The CDR3 nucleotides are TGTGCCAGCAGTGTCCGGCAGTCCACGAACACCGGGGAGCTGTTTTTT.

The chain carries TRBV28 and TRBJ2-7; no reliable D call. The germline CDR1 and CDR2 sequences are MDHEN and SYDVKM. The germline V and J ends were trimmed by 5 bases and 4 bases, with 18 bases remaining between them. The CDR3 is 15 amino acids. For the CDR3, the DNA is TGTGCCAGCAGTATCGGAGCGTCGAGAGAGTACGAGCAGTACGTC. Residues: CASSIGASREYEQYV.

Only a few counts were recorded for this clone. Distinct nucleotide sequences in the sample also encode this CDR3. This chain uses TRBV6-5 with TRBJ1-1; D is uncertain. This CDR3 comprises 13 residues. Germline-derived CDR1 and CDR2 are MNHEY and SVGAGI. V was cut by 6 bases and J by 0 bases, with 8 bases left in between. CDR3 in amino acids: CASSPTVNTEAFF. Written as DNA, the CDR3 is TGTGCCAGCAGCCCGACCGTGAACACTGAAGCTTTCTTT.

V gene TRBV2 combines with J gene TRBJ2-2; D remains ambiguous. In germline, CDR1 is SNHLY, CDR2 FYNNEI. CDR3 size: 12 residues. V was pared by 8 bases and J by 5 bases, with 9 bases between. The CDR3 nucleotides are TGTGCCAGCGGAAGGGAAACCGGGGAGCTGTTTTTT. This gives the protein CASGRETGELFF.

The chain is built from TRBV28 and TRBJ2-3; 9 bases match TRBD2. V shed 2 bases, J shed 5 bases, and the junction held 2 bases outside the gene matches. The CDR3 is made up of 14 amino acids. Germline loops: CDR1 MDHEN, CDR2 SYDVKM. The CDR3 DNA follows: TGTGCCAGCAGTTTAGCTAGCGGGGAAGATACGCAGTATTTT. This codes for CASSLASGEDTQYF. Based on the CDR3 plus reference TRBV28 and TRBJ2-3, the full variable domain is DVKVTQSSRYLVKRTGEKVFLECVQDMDHENMFWYRQDPGLGLRLIYFSYDVKMKEKGDIPEGYSVSREKKERFSLILESASTNQTSMYLCASSLASGEDTQYFGPGTRLTVL.

This rearrangement joins TRBV5-1 to TRBJ2-5; perhaps D is TRBD1 or TRBD2 (5 bases each). Germline V gene sequence: CDR1 SGHRS, CDR2 YFSETQ. CDR3 length: 18 amino acids. V was cut by 1 base and J by 0 bases, with 19 bases left in between. Here the CDR3 reads CASSLQPSGTQYQETQYF. DNA of the CDR3: TGCGCCAGCAGCTTGCAGCCCTCCGGGACCCAGTACCAAGAGACCCAGTACTTC. Using reference TRBV5-1 and TRBJ2-5 for the parts outside the CDR3, the full variable domain is KAGVTQTPRYLIKTRGQQVTLSCSPISGHRSVSWYQQTPGQGLQFLFEYFSETQRNKGNFPGRFSGRQFSNSRSEMNVSTLELGDSALYLCASSLQPSGTQYQETQYFGPGTRLLVL.

This sequence joins TRBV27 and TRBJ2-3; 10 positions agree with TRBD2. J gave up 1 base and V 8 bases, and 6 bases lay outside the gene matches. Germline V CDR1 and CDR2: MNHEY, SMNVEV (reference sequence). The CDR3 consists of 15 residues. The CDR3 region has the DNA TGTGCCAGCGGATCTAGCGGGGGACGCACAGATACGCAGTATTTT. Protein sequence: CASGSSGGRTDTQYF.

The chain couples TRBV5-1 to TRBJ1-4, with TRBD1 matching over 9 bases. The V gene's germline CDR1 is SGHRS and CDR2 YFSETQ. The CDR3 covers 15 residues. J lost 5 bases, V lost 4 bases, and 6 bases had no gene match. The CDR3 sequence: CASSPGQGSNEKLFF. The CDR3 bases are TGCGCCAGCAGCCCTGGACAGGGGTCCAATGAAAAACTGTTTTTT. Full variable domain (missing parts from reference TRBV5-1 and TRBJ1-4): KAGVTQTPRYLIKTRGQQVTLSCSPISGHRSVSWYQQTPGQGLQFLFEYFSETQRNKGNFPGRFSGRQFSNSRSEMNVSTLELGDSALYLCASSPGQGSNEKLFFGSGTQLSVL.

This clone turned up a few times. V and J are TRBV7-9 and TRBJ2-7, with D hard to call. Germline V gene sequence: CDR1 SEHNR, CDR2 FQNEAQ (reference sequence). V lost 1 base and J lost 0, with 16 bases in between. This CDR3 is built from 17 residues. CDR3: CASSLGQQPNYSYEQYV. Here the CDR3 DNA reads TGTGCCAGCAGCTTAGGGCAACAGCCGAATTACTCCTACGAGCAGTACGTC.

The CDR3 sequence: CAAGTRETDTQYF. The CDR3 bases are TGTGCAGCCGGGACCCGGGAAACAGATACGCAGTATTTT. This chain uses TRBV6-5 with TRBJ2-3; either TRBD1 or TRBD2 may fit D (5 bases each). The length of the CDR3 is 13 residues. Germline CDR1 MNHEY, CDR2 SVGAGI.

This rearrangement joins TRBV14 to TRBJ2-5, with D perhaps matching TRBD1 (5 bases). Germline V gene sequence: CDR1 SGHDN, CDR2 FVKESK. This CDR3 contains 15 residues. The ends were cut back, 4 bases at V and 5 bases at J, with 17 bases in the middle. The CDR3: CASSRQKGAGETQYF. The CDR3 DNA sequence: TGTGCCAGCAGCCGCCAAAAAGGGGCAGGGGAGACCCAGTACTTC.

CDR3 nucleotides: TGTGCCAGCAGTGAAACTAGCGGCGGGGAGCTGTTTTTT. The encoded protein is CASSETSGGELFF. The chain recombines TRBV6-4 with TRBJ2-2, with TRBD2 matching 8 bases. The J segment lost 7 bases and the V segment lost 3 bases, leaving 1 base of the junction unmatched. The CDR3 runs to 13 residues. Per germline, CDR1 MRHNA and CDR2 SNTAGT.

This rearrangement joins TRBV19 to TRBJ2-6; no clear D gene. The germline V gene has CDR1 LNHDA and CDR2 SQIVND (reference sequence). The CDR3 has 18 residues. Trimming shortened V by 8 bases and J by 3 bases, and 23 bases separated the two germline ends. The CDR3, as DNA: TGTGCCAGTGGTGTCCGAGTCCAAAGCGTCGGTGGGGCCAACGTCCTGACTTTC. Translated: CASGVRVQSVGGANVLTF.

This chain uses TRBV6-5 with TRBJ1-4; D remains ambiguous. V lost 0 bases and J lost 7, with 9 bases in between. Germline lookup yields CDR1 MNHEY and CDR2 SVGAGI. CDR3 length: 14 residues. CDR3 region: CASSYSGEGEKLFF. The CDR3 region has the DNA TGTGCCAGCAGTTACTCCGGGGAGGGTGAAAAACTGTTTTTT.

This chain links TRBV11-1 with TRBJ2-4, with a tentative D call TRBD2 (6 bases). V was cut by 8 bases and J by 11 bases, with 16 bases left in between. The CDR3 has 12 amino acids. The germline CDR1 and CDR2 sequences are SGHAT and FQDESV (reference sequence). The chain's CDR3 is CASGRVAGLQYF. As DNA, the CDR3 is TGTGCCAGCGGACGGGTGGCGGGGCTTCAGTACTTC.

The gene calls are TRBV24-1 and TRBJ2-7, with a tentative D call TRBD1 (6 bases). Germline CDR1 is KGHDR and CDR2 is SFDVKD. The ends were cut back, 3 bases at V and 2 bases at J, with 13 bases in the middle. The CDR3 consists of 15 residues. This chain's CDR3 is CATSDPPGQPYEQYV. The CDR3 DNA is TGTGCCACCAGTGATCCGCCGGGACAACCCTACGAGCAGTACGTC.

The chain uses TRBV7-2 and TRBJ1-6; TRBD1 aligns across 8 bases. There are 14 residues in the CDR3. CDR1 SGHTA and CDR2 FQGNSA come from the germline V gene. The ends lost 1 base at V and 9 bases at J; junction bases unmatched: 2. The chain's CDR3 is CASSLDRGSSPLHF. CDR3 in DNA: TGTGCCAGCAGCTTAGACAGGGGGAGTTCACCCCTCCACTTT.

The rearrangement uses TRBV3-1 (or the pseudogene TRBV3-2) and TRBJ2-3, with D possibly being TRBD2 (7 bases). The CDR3 is 16 residues long. From germline, CDR1 is LGHDT and CDR2 YNNKEL (reference sequence). Trimming shortened V by 3 bases and J by 1 base, and 14 bases separated the two germline ends. CDR3 DNA: TGTGCCAGCAGCCACTCTAAGGGGGGGGGCACAGATACGCAGTATTTT. This sequence encodes CASSHSKGGGTDTQYF.

The chain combines TRBV30 with TRBJ1-2, with 11 bases aligning to TRBD1. CDR1 and CDR2 from the germline V gene are GTSNPN and SVGIG (reference sequence). This CDR3 comprises 17 residues. Trimming cost V 5 bases and J 0 bases; bases outside gene matches: 11. The CDR3 DNA reads as TGTGCCTGGGAATACGGGACAGGGGGAATAGCTAACTATGGCTACACCTTC. Translating it yields CAWEYGTGGIANYGYTF.

The chain recombines TRBV2 with TRBJ1-2, with no clear D. V lost 4 bases, J lost 4 bases, and 16 bases lay in between. The germline gives CDR1 SNHLY, CDR2 FYNNEI. The CDR3 covers 15 residues. CDR3 nucleotide sequence: TGTGCCAGCAGTGTATCCGCCCAAGCCCCCTATGGCTACACCTTC. Translated: CASSVSAQAPYGYTF.

V gene TRBV6-5 combines with J gene TRBJ2-7; D perhaps matches TRBD1 (6 bases). Germline CDR1 MNHEY, CDR2 SVGAGI. The CDR3 contains 12 residues. Trimming removed 9 bases at V and 4 bases at J, with 13 bases between. In nucleotides, the CDR3 is TGTGCCAGTGTGGGGGCCAGGTACGAGCAGTACGTC. Residues: CASVGARYEQYV.

The CDR3 DNA reads TGTGCCAGCAGCTCCGGAGGTGTGAACACTGAAGCTTTCTTT. Translating gives CASSSGGVNTEAFF. The chain combines TRBV7-2 with TRBJ1-1; D call uncertain. From germline, CDR1 is SGHTA and CDR2 FQGNSA. Deletions cut 4 bases from V and 0 bases from J, with 9 bases between. The CDR3 extends over 14 amino acids.

This clone has just one count. J is TRBJ1-3 and V is TRBV9, with 8 nucleotides matching TRBD1. Germline-derived CDR1 and CDR2 are SGDLS and YYNGEE. Trimming at V came to 4 bases and at J to 1 base, leaving 10 bases not matched to a gene. The CDR3 spans 17 residues. As DNA, the CDR3 is TGTGCCAGCAGCAGAAGGGGACAGGAAGGTTCTGGAAACACCATATATTTT. This sequence encodes CASSRRGQEGSGNTIYF.

V is TRBV18 and J is TRBJ1-5; TRBD1 is a possible D gene (5 bases). CDR1 KGHSH and CDR2 LQKENI come from the germline V gene. Trimming removed 2 bases from V and 0 bases from J, with 14 bases in between. The CDR3 consists of 17 residues. The CDR3 DNA reads as TGTGCCAGCTCACCATACAGGTCTTTTAATAGCAATCAGCCCCAGCATTTT. Protein sequence: CASSPYRSFNSNQPQHF.

The chain uses TRBV5-1 and TRBJ2-2; TRBD1 matches 8 bases. Trimming took 4 bases from V and 5 from J; bases not matched to a gene: 10. This CDR3 contains 16 residues. Germline assignment: CDR1 SGHRS and CDR2 YFSETQ. DNA for the CDR3: TGCGCCAGCAGCCCGGACCCGACAGGGGCGACCGGGGAGCTGTTTTTT. It is translated as CASSPDPTGATGELFF.

CDR3 nucleotides: TGCGCCAGCAGCTTGGTGCCCACTGAAGCTTTCTTT. Translated: CASSLVPTEAFF. The chain employs TRBV5-1 and TRBJ1-1; D call uncertain. The CDR3 is made up of 12 amino acids. Trimming took off 0 bases at V and 4 bases at J, with 4 bases between the two ends. CDR1 and CDR2 (germline): SGHRS, YFSETQ.

The CDR3 reads CAIRGDRGYTDTQYF. CDR3 nucleotide sequence: TGTGCCATCAGAGGGGACAGGGGGTACACAGATACGCAGTATTTT. The genes are TRBV10-3 and TRBJ2-3; TRBD1 matches at 11 bases. Germline values: CDR1 ENHRY, CDR2 SYGVKD. V shed 6 bases and J 2 bases; nucleotides not matched to a gene: 4. The CDR3 covers 15 residues.

CDR3: CASSLAWRSGANVLTF. CDR3 bases: TGCGCCAGCAGCTTGGCCTGGAGGAGTGGGGCCAACGTCCTGACTTTC. The rearrangement uses TRBV5-1 and TRBJ2-6; D possibly corresponds to TRBD2 (5 bases). V lost 0 bases, J lost 3 bases, and 10 bases lay in between. CDR1 is SGHRS, CDR2 YFSETQ, per germline. This CDR3 comprises 16 residues.

This clone appeared once. The chain carries TRBV6-5 and TRBJ2-4; TRBD1 matches at 7 bases. Germline CDR1 reads MNHEY; CDR2 reads SVGAGI. The V segment lost 5 bases and the J segment 7 bases; nucleotides outside the gene matches: 8. CDR3 length equals 14 residues. CDR3 sequence reads: CASSTQGRGNIQYF. CDR3 in DNA: TGTGCCAGCAGTACACAGGGGCGAGGGAACATTCAGTACTTC.